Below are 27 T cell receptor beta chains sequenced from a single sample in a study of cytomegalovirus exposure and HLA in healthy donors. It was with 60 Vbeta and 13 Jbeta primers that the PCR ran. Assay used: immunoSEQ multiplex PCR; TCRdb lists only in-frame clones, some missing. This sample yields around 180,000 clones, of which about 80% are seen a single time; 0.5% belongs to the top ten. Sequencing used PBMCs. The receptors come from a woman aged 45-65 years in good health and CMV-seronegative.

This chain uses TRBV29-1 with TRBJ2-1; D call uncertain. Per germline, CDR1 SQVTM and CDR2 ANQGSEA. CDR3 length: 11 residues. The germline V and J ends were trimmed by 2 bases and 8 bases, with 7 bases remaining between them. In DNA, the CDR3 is TGCAGCGTTGAACCCGGGTATGAGCAGTTCTTC. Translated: CSVEPGYEQFF.

The CDR3 loop reads CSVAGTGVNQPQHF. The DNA for the CDR3 is TGCAGCGTTGCGGGGACAGGGGTCAATCAGCCCCAGCATTTT. The chain is built from TRBV29-1 and TRBJ1-5; 10 nucleotides agree with TRBD1. Germline values: CDR1 SQVTM, CDR2 ANQGSEA. The V and J ends lost 4 bases and 3 bases, in that order; junction bases with no gene match: 3. The CDR3 sequence is 14 residues long.

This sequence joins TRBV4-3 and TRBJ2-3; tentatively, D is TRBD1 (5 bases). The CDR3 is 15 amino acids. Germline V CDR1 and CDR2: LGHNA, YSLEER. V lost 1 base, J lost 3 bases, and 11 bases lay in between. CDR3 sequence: CASSQGNRRTDTQYF. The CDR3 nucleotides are TGCGCCAGCAGCCAAGGTAACAGGCGAACAGATACGCAGTATTTT.

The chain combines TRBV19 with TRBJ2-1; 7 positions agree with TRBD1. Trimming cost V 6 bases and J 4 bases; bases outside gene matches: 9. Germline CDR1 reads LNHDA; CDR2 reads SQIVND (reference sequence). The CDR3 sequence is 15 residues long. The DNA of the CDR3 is TGTGCCAGTAGCCGACAGGGTAGATTATACAATGAGCAGTTCTTC. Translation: CASSRQGRLYNEQFF.

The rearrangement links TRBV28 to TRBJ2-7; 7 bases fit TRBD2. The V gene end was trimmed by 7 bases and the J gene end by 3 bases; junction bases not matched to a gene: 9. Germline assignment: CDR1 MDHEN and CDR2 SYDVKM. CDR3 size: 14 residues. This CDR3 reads CASKGRGIHYEQYF. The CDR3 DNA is TGTGCCAGCAAGGGGCGGGGGATTCACTACGAGCAGTACTTC.

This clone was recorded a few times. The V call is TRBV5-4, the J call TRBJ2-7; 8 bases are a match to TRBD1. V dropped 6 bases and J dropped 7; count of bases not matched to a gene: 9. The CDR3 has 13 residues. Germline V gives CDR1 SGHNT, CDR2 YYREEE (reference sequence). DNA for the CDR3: TGTGCCAGCAAGCAGGGGGCGTTGGGAGAGCAGTACTTC. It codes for CASKQGALGEQYF.

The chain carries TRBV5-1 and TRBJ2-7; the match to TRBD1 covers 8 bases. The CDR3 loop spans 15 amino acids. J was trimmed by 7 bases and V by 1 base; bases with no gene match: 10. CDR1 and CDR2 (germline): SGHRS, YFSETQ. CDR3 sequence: CASSLPTGESGEQYF. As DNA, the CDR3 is TGCGCCAGCAGCTTGCCGACAGGGGAATCGGGGGAGCAGTACTTC.

This chain's CDR3 is CASSFSTENIQYF. CDR3 in DNA: TGCGCCAGCAGCTTTTCGACAGAAAACATTCAGTACTTC. The rearrangement uses TRBV5-1 and TRBJ2-4; possible D gene TRBD1, 5 bases. This CDR3 contains 13 residues. The V end lost 2 bases, the J end lost 5 bases, and 8 bases lay between the germline ends. CDR1 and CDR2 from the germline V gene are SGHRS and YFSETQ.

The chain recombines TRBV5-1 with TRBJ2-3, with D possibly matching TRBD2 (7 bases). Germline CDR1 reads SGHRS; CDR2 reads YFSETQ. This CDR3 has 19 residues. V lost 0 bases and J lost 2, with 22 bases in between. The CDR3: CASSLGQGRSSGATDTQYF. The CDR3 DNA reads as TGCGCCAGCAGCTTGGGGCAGGGGAGGTCTAGCGGAGCCACAGATACGCAGTATTTT.

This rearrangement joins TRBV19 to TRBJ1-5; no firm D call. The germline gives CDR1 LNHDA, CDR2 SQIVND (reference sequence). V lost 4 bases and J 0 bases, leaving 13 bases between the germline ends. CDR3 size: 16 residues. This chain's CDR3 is CASSSHGDYSNQPQHF. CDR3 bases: TGTGCCAGTAGTAGCCACGGAGACTATAGCAATCAGCCCCAGCATTTT.

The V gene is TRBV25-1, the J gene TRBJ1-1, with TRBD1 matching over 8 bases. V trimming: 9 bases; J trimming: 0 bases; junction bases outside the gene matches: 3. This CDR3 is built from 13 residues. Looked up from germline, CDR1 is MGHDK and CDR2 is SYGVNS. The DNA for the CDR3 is TGTGCCAGTAGGACAGGGTTGAACACTGAAGCTTTCTTT. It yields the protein CASRTGLNTEAFF.

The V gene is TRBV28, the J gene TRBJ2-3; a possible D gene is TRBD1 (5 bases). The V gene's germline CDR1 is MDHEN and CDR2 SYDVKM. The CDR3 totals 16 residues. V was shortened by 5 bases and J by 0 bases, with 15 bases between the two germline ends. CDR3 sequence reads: CASSQGARTSTDTQYF. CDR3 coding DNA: TGTGCCAGCAGTCAAGGGGCAAGAACTAGCACAGATACGCAGTATTTT.

The CDR3 DNA reads TGTGCCAGCAGCCCGACAGGAATTGGGACCATATATTTT. This sequence encodes CASSPTGIGTIYF. The chain employs TRBV7-9 and TRBJ1-3, with D possibly TRBD1 on 6 matching bases. The V gene lost 5 bases and the J gene lost 10 bases, with 15 bases spanning the gap. Germline values: CDR1 SEHNR, CDR2 FQNEAQ (reference sequence). The CDR3 sequence is 13 residues long.

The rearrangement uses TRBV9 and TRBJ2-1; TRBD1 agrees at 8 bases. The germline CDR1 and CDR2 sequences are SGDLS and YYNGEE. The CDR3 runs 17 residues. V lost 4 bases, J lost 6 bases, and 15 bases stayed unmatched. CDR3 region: CASSSIGWTGSSNEQFF. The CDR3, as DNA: TGTGCCAGCAGCTCAATAGGTTGGACAGGGTCTTCCAATGAGCAGTTCTTC. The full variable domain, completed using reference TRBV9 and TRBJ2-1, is DSGVTQTPKHLITATGQRVTLRCSPRSGDLSVYWYQQSLDQGLQFLIQYYNGEERAKGNILERFSAQQFPDLHSELNLSSLELGDSALYFCASSSIGWTGSSNEQFFGPGTRLTVL.

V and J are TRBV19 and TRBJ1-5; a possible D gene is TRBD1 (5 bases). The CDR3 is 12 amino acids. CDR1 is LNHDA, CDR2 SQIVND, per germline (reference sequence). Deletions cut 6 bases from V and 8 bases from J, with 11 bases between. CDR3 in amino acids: CASSERGEPQHF. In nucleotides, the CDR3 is TGTGCCAGTAGCGAAAGGGGTGAGCCCCAGCATTTT. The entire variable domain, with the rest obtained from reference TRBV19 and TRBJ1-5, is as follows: DGGITQSPKYLFRKEGQNVTLSCEQNLNHDAMYWYRQDPGQGLRLIYYSQIVNDFQKGDIAEGYSVSREKKESFPLTVTSAQKNPTAFYLCASSERGEPQHFGDGTRLSIL.

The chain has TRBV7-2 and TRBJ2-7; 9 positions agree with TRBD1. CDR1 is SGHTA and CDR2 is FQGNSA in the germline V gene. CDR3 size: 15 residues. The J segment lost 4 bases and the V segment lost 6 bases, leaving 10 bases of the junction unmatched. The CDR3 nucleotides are TGTGCCAGCAGTCGCACAGGGGGCGCAAGGTACGAGCAGTACTTC. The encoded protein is CASSRTGGARYEQYF.

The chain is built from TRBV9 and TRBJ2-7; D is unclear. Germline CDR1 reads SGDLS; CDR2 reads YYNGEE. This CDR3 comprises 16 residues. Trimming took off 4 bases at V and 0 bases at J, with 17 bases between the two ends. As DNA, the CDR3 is TGTGCCAGCAGCTCGAGACACAAAAAAAGCTCCTACGAGCAGTACTTC. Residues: CASSSRHKKSSYEQYF.

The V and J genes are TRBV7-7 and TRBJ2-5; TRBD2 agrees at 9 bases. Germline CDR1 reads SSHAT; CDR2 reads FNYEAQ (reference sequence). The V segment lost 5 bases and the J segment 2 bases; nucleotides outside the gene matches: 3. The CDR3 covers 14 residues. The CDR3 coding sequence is TGTGCCAGCAGCCCTAGCGGGACTCAAGAGACCCAGTACTTC. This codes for CASSPSGTQETQYF.

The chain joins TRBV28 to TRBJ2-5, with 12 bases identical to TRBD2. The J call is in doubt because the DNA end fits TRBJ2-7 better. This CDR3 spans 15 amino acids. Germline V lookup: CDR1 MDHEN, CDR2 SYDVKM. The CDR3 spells CASRPSGGAFYEQYF. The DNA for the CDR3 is TGTGCCAGCAGACCTAGCGGGGGGGCCTTCTACGAGCAGTACTTC.

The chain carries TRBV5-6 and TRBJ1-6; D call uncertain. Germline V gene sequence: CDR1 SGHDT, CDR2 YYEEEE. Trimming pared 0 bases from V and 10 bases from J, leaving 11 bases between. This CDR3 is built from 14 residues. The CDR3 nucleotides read TGTGCCAGCAGCTTGGGGGAGGCGCTATCACCCCTCCACTTT. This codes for CASSLGEALSPLHF.

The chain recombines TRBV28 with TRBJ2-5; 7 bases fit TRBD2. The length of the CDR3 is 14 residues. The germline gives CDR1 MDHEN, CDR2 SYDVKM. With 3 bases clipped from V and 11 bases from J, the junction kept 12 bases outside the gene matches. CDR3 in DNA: TGTGCCAGCAGTTTTAGGCGACTAGCCGGGGAGCAGTACTTC. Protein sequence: CASSFRRLAGEQYF.

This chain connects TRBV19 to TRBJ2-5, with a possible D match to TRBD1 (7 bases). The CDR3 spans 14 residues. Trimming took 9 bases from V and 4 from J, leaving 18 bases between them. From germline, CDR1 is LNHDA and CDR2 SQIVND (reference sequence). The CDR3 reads CASRDRDFTETQYF. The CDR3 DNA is TGTGCCAGCAGAGACAGGGACTTTACAGAGACCCAGTACTTC. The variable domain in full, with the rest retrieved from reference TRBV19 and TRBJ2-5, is DGGITQSPKYLFRKEGQNVTLSCEQNLNHDAMYWYRQDPGQGLRLIYYSQIVNDFQKGDIAEGYSVSREKKESFPLTVTSAQKNPTAFYLCASRDRDFTETQYFGPGTRLLVL.

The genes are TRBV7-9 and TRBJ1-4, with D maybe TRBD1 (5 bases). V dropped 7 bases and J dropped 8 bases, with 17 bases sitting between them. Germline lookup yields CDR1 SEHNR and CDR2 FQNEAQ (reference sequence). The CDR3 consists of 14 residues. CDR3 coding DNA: TGTGCCAGCACCGCGGGCAGGGAGGGAGAAAAACTGTTTTTT. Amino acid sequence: CASTAGREGEKLFF.

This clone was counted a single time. CDR3 nucleotides: TGTGCCAGCAGCTTAGGGTTCAGATCAAATCAGCCCCAGCATTTT. Translating gives CASSLGFRSNQPQHF. V is TRBV7-2 and J is TRBJ1-5; D is undetermined. Germline CDR1 is SGHTA and CDR2 is FQGNSA. The CDR3 is 15 residues long. V shed 1 base and J shed 4 bases, with 11 bases lying between them.

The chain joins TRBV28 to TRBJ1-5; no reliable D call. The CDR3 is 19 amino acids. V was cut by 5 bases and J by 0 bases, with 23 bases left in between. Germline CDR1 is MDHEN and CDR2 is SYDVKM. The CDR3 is CASSRESLRGPPSNQPQHF. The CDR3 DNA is TGTGCCAGCAGTCGAGAATCCCTCCGCGGTCCACCTAGCAATCAGCCCCAGCATTTT.

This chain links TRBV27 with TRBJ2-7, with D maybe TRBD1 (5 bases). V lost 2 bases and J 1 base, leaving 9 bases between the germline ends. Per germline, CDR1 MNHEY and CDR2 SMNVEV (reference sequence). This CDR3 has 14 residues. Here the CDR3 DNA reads TGTGCCAGCAGTTTAGTCAGGGATTCCTACGAGCAGTACTTC. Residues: CASSLVRDSYEQYF.

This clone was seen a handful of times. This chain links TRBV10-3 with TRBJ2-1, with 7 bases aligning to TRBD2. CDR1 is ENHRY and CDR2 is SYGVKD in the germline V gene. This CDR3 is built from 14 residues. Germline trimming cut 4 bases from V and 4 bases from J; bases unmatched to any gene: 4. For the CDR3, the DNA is TGTGCCATCAGTGGGGCTAGCGGATACAATGAGCAGTTCTTC. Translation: CAISGASGYNEQFF.